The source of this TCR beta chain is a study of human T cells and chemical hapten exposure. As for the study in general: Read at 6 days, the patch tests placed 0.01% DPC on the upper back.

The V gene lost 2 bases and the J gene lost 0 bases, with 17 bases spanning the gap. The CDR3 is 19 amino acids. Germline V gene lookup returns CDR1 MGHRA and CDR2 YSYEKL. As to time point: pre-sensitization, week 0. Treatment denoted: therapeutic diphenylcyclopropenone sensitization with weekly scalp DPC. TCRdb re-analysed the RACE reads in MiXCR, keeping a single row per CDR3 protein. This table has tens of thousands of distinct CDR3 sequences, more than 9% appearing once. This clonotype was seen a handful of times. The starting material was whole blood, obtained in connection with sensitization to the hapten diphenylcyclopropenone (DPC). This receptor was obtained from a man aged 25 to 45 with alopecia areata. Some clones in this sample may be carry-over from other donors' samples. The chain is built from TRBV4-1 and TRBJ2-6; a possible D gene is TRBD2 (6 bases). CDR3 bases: TGCGCCAGCAGCCAACCCGTCCGGGACGGGAGCTCTGGGGCCAACGTCCTGACTTTC. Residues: CASSQPVRDGSSGANVLTF.